These 25 T cell receptor beta chains were sequenced from one sample in a study of blood T cell repertoires in COVID-19 (dated by TCRdb to the early 2020s). Library method: the immunoSEQ multiplex PCR assay. Not all clones reach the TCRdb copy of this immuneACCESS table, which keeps in-frame sequences only. Checked studies attribute under half of the gap to unresolved V genes and leave the rest unexplained. Counted in this sample were some 40,000 clones; roughly 90% of them appeared once. In total, the top ten clones hold about 2.3% of the sample. Sequences were obtained from peripheral blood. These receptors originate from a human donor in a cohort sampled during active COVID-19.

This chain connects TRBV27 to TRBJ2-3, with D possibly being TRBD2 (6 bases). The V end lost 3 bases, the J end lost 4 bases, and 17 bases lay between the germline ends. The CDR3 loop spans 16 amino acids. Germline V CDR1 and CDR2: MNHEY, SMNVEV (reference sequence). The CDR3 protein is CASSLGTSRRADTQYF. The CDR3 DNA follows: TGTGCCAGCAGTTTGGGAACTAGTCGGAGGGCAGATACGCAGTATTTT.

This rearrangement joins TRBV30 to TRBJ1-4; D uncertain. CDR3 length: 15 amino acids. The germline V gene has CDR1 GTSNPN and CDR2 SVGIG (reference sequence). The V and J ends lost 0 bases and 5 bases respectively, with 13 bases between them. The CDR3 loop reads CAWSVRGQPNEKLFF. Here the CDR3 DNA reads TGTGCCTGGAGTGTACGGGGTCAGCCGAATGAAAAACTGTTTTTT.

V and J are TRBV6-5 and TRBJ2-7; tentatively, D is TRBD1 (5 bases). This CDR3 is built from 15 residues. Trimming shortened V by 6 bases and J by 0 bases, and 15 bases separated the two germline ends. Germline V lookup: CDR1 MNHEY, CDR2 SVGAGI. The CDR3 is CASRARQFTSYEQYF. DNA for the CDR3: TGTGCCAGCAGGGCCCGACAGTTCACCTCCTACGAGCAGTACTTC.

This clone has just a few counts. The rearrangement uses TRBV7-9 and TRBJ1-5, with 7 positions matching TRBD1. CDR1 is SEHNR, CDR2 FQNEAQ, per germline (reference sequence). This CDR3 comprises 15 residues. V dropped 0 bases and J dropped 6; count of bases not matched to a gene: 5. The DNA for the CDR3 is TGTGCCAGCAGCTTAGCGGCAGGGGGAACTCAGCCCCAGCATTTT. It specifies CASSLAAGGTQPQHF. Full variable domain (missing parts from reference TRBV7-9 and TRBJ1-5): DTGVSQNPRHKITKRGQNVTFRCDPISEHNRLYWYRQTLGQGPEFLTYFQNEAQLEKSRLLSDRFSAERPKGSFSTLEIQRTEQGDSAMYLCASSLAAGGTQPQHFGDGTRLSIL.

This clone was seen only a few times. The chain couples TRBV10-2 to TRBJ2-4; 7 bases align to TRBD2. Trimming cost V 2 bases and J 8 bases; bases outside gene matches: 3. From germline, CDR1 is WSHSY and CDR2 SAAADI. The CDR3 sequence is 13 residues long. The CDR3 loop is CASSEEGGHIQYF. For the CDR3, the DNA is TGCGCCAGCAGTGAGGAGGGAGGGCACATTCAGTACTTC.

The chain couples TRBV27 to TRBJ2-2; 8 nucleotides match TRBD2. The CDR3 covers 18 residues. Germline V CDR1 and CDR2: MNHEY, SMNVEV (reference sequence). J lost 7 bases, V lost 7 bases, and 20 bases had no gene match. DNA of the CDR3: TGTGCCAGCACTTCAGTAGTCGTGACGGGGGGGCTCAGCGGGGAGCTGTTTTTT. Residues: CASTSVVVTGGLSGELFF.

This clone came up a few times. The genes are TRBV5-1 and TRBJ2-7; 7 positions match TRBD2. Germline trimming cut 0 bases from V and 2 bases from J; bases unmatched to any gene: 5. Germline V gene data show CDR1 as SGHRS and CDR2 as YFSETQ. This CDR3 has 15 residues. The CDR3 nucleotides read TGCGCCAGCAGCTTGGCGGGGACTAACGCCTACGAGCAGTACTTC. Translation gives CASSLAGTNAYEQYF.

The chain carries TRBV18 and TRBJ2-1; tentative D call: TRBD2 (5 bases). CDR1 KGHSH and CDR2 LQKENI come from the germline V gene. Trimming pared 8 bases from V and 0 bases from J, leaving 8 bases between. CDR3 length: 13 amino acids. The CDR3 DNA follows: TGTGCCAGCAGGAGGAGCTCCTACAATGAGCAGTTCTTC. It yields the protein CASRRSSYNEQFF.

The chain is built from TRBV19 and TRBJ2-1; perhaps TRBD1 as D (6 bases). Germline loops: CDR1 LNHDA, CDR2 SQIVND (reference sequence). V was clipped by 6 bases and J by 4 bases, with 10 bases between them. The CDR3 covers 13 residues. The CDR3 DNA is TGTGCCAGTAGGCTAGACAGGTACAATGAGCAGTTCTTC. Its translation: CASRLDRYNEQFF.

The chain couples TRBV7-9 to TRBJ1-2; unclear D gene. The CDR3 length is 13 residues. The germline CDR1 and CDR2 sequences are SEHNR and FQNEAQ (reference sequence). V was cut by 5 bases and J by 8 bases, with 15 bases left in between. In DNA form, the CDR3 reads TGTGCCAGCAGCCCCCCCGGGAGGTCGGGCTACACCTTC. This translates into CASSPPGRSGYTF.

The chain has TRBV19 and TRBJ2-2; 7 bases align to TRBD1. The trim removed 7 bases at V and 2 bases at J, leaving 4 bases unmatched. CDR1 LNHDA and CDR2 SQIVND come from the germline V gene (reference sequence). CDR3 length: 14 amino acids. The CDR3 bases are TGTGCCAGTATGAGGGGGCGCAACACCGGGGAGCTGTTTTTT. Translation: CASMRGRNTGELFF. Together with reference TRBV19 and TRBJ2-2, the CDR3 gives the full variable domain: DGGITQSPKYLFRKEGQNVTLSCEQNLNHDAMYWYRQDPGQGLRLIYYSQIVNDFQKGDIAEGYSVSREKKESFPLTVTSAQKNPTAFYLCASMRGRNTGELFFGEGSRLTVL.

This CDR3 is CASSYYTGESLYEQYF. The CDR3 bases are TGTGCCAGCAGTTACTATACAGGGGAATCCCTCTACGAGCAGTACTTC. This chain connects TRBV6-5 to TRBJ2-7, with TRBD1 matching over 7 bases. The germline V gene encodes CDR1 MNHEY and CDR2 SVGAGI. The V segment lost 1 base and the J segment 3 bases; nucleotides outside the gene matches: 9. The CDR3 spans 16 residues.

The chain joins TRBV2 to TRBJ1-2; D is unresolved. The CDR3 spans 12 residues. The germline V gene encodes CDR1 SNHLY and CDR2 FYNNEI. Between the trimmed V and J ends, which lost 3 bases and 7 bases, there was a span of 9 bases. CDR3 sequence reads: CASSERASGYTF. DNA for the CDR3: TGTGCCAGCAGTGAGAGGGCGAGTGGCTACACCTTC.

This chain links TRBV3-1 (or the pseudogene TRBV3-2) with TRBJ2-2; no clear D gene. The CDR3 is 13 residues long. Germline V gene sequence: CDR1 LGHDT, CDR2 YNNKEL (reference sequence). The V end lost 2 bases, the J end lost 6 bases, and 7 bases lay between the germline ends. DNA for the CDR3: TGTGCCAGCAGCCAAACATCCTCCGGGGAGCTGTTTTTT. Its translation is CASSQTSSGELFF.

In DNA form, the CDR3 reads TGTGCCATCAGGGGACAGGACCACGAGCAGTACTTC. It translates to CAIRGQDHEQYF. The V and J genes are TRBV10-3 and TRBJ2-7; 8 bases are a match to TRBD1. The V gene's germline CDR1 is ENHRY and CDR2 SYGVKD. There are 12 residues in the CDR3. Unmatched junction bases numbered 3, after V lost 6 bases and J lost 5 bases.

In DNA form, the CDR3 reads TGTGCCAGCAGCCGCGGACAGTCCAATGAGCAGTTCTTC. Protein: CASSRGQSNEQFF. V is TRBV5-4 and J is TRBJ2-1, with a tentative D call TRBD1 (6 bases). Per the germline V gene, CDR1 is SGHNT and CDR2 is YYREEE (reference sequence). Trimming removed 4 bases at V and 6 bases at J, with 11 bases between. This CDR3 contains 13 residues.

This chain links TRBV7-8 with TRBJ1-1; D not certain. Trimming left V 1 base short and J 0 bases short, with 9 bases between. Germline V gene sequence: CDR1 SGHVS, CDR2 FQNEAQ. CDR3 length: 15 amino acids. The CDR3 DNA reads TGTGCCAGCAGCTTAGGCCCGGTCATGAACACTGAAGCTTTCTTT. It is translated as CASSLGPVMNTEAFF.

V is TRBV30 and J is TRBJ1-4; D may be TRBD1 (6 bases). Deletions cut 0 bases from V and 5 bases from J, with 13 bases between. The CDR3 has 15 residues. The V gene's germline CDR1 is GTSNPN and CDR2 SVGIG (reference sequence). This CDR3 is CAWSVPTGQNEKLFF. DNA for the CDR3: TGTGCCTGGAGTGTACCTACAGGGCAGAATGAAAAACTGTTTTTT.

The chain carries TRBV28 and TRBJ1-5; 9 bases map to TRBD1. Looked up from germline, CDR1 is MDHEN and CDR2 is SYDVKM. Trimming took 2 bases from V and 2 from J; bases not matched to a gene: 13. The CDR3 has 19 amino acids. The DNA of the CDR3 is TGTGCCAGCAGTTTAGGAACGGGACAGGGTATTACGGGCAATCAGCCCCAGCATTTT. It is translated as CASSLGTGQGITGNQPQHF. Together with reference TRBV28 and TRBJ1-5, the CDR3 gives the full variable domain: DVKVTQSSRYLVKRTGEKVFLECVQDMDHENMFWYRQDPGLGLRLIYFSYDVKMKEKGDIPEGYSVSREKKERFSLILESASTNQTSMYLCASSLGTGQGITGNQPQHFGDGTRLSIL.

The chain couples TRBV12-3 or TRBV12-4 to TRBJ2-7, with D possibly TRBD2 on 6 matching bases. The CDR3 length is 13 residues. Trimming stripped 1 base from V and 6 bases from J, with 10 bases between. CDR3 loop: CASSLGLVGEQYF. CDR3 DNA: TGTGCCAGCAGTTTAGGACTAGTCGGCGAGCAGTACTTC.

The chain combines TRBV10-1 with TRBJ2-5; 7 bases map to TRBD1. This CDR3 region has 15 residues. Unmatched junction bases numbered 6, after V lost 0 bases and J lost 5 bases. Germline lookup yields CDR1 WNHNN and CDR2 SYGVQD (reference sequence). This chain's CDR3 is CASSESIGGLETQYF. CDR3 bases: TGCGCCAGCAGTGAGTCAATAGGGGGCTTGGAGACCCAGTACTTC.

As regards this clone: At one end the junction does not follow the germline gene, possibly because of a read error. This chain connects TRBV6-1 to TRBJ1-1; D call uncertain. Germline V gives CDR1 MNHNS, CDR2 SASEGT. The CDR3 consists of 13 residues. In nucleotides, the CDR3 is TGTGCCAGCGGTGAAAGGAGGGACACTGAAGCTTTCTTT. Its translation: CASGERRDTEAFF.

This clone showed up just a few times. V is TRBV4-2 and J is TRBJ2-4; a possible D gene is TRBD1 (5 bases). CDR1 and CDR2 from the germline V gene are LGHNA and YNFKEQ. With 0 bases removed from V and 0 bases from J, the gap between germline ends came to 9 bases. The CDR3 length is 16 residues. The CDR3 here is CASSQEQGLAKNIQYF. In DNA, the CDR3 is TGTGCCAGCAGCCAAGAGCAGGGTCTAGCCAAAAACATTCAGTACTTC.

CDR3 in amino acids: CAPPKGTEAFF. The CDR3, as DNA: TGTGCCCCACCAAAGGGGACTGAAGCTTTCTTT. This sequence joins TRBV7-6 and TRBJ1-1; TRBD1 is a possible D gene (5 bases). CDR1 and CDR2 from the germline V gene are SGHVS and FNYEAQ. The CDR3 runs 11 residues. Trimming took 11 bases from V and 5 from J, leaving 12 bases between them. Complete variable domain (other parts from reference TRBV7-6 and TRBJ1-1): GAGVSQSPRYKVTKRGQDVALRCDPISGHVSLYWYRQALGQGPEFLTYFNYEAQQDKSGLPNDRFSAERPEGSISTLTIQRTEQRDSAMYRCAPPKGTEAFFGQGTRLTVV.

The chain joins TRBV6-5 to TRBJ2-5, with D possibly TRBD2 on 6 matching bases. Trimming pared 7 bases from V and 5 bases from J, leaving 14 bases between. The CDR3 is 13 amino acids. Germline CDR1 reads MNHEY; CDR2 reads SVGAGI. The CDR3 DNA sequence: TGTGCCAGCACCAGAGGAGGGACCGAGACCCAGTACTTC. This encodes CASTRGGTETQYF.